What follows are 11 T cell receptor beta chains derived from one specimen sequenced in a study of identical twins. One entry per CDR3 protein results from TCRdb running MiXCR on the 5' RACE reads. The sample holds approximately 600,000 distinct CDR3 sequences, under 8.5% seen once. This sample also appeared in a second study, on yellow fever vaccine responses in identical twins.

What was sequenced was PBMCs. The receptors here all came from a woman between 18 and 29 years old in good health.

In this sample, this clonotype turned up many times. This chain links TRBV29-1 with TRBJ2-7; 7 bases align to TRBD1. The germline CDR1 and CDR2 sequences are SQVTM and ANQGSEA. V lost 0 bases to trimming and J lost 0 bases; unmatched junction nucleotides: 8. The CDR3 totals 16 residues. The CDR3 DNA reads as TGCAGCGTTGAAGACCCGAGACAGGGTGCCTCCTACGAGCAGTACTTC. It is translated as CSVEDPRQGASYEQYF.

At least ten counts were recorded for this clonotype. CDR3 bases: TGCAGCGGAAACACACTGAGGACTAGCGGGACCTACAATGAGCAGTTCTTC. It translates to CSGNTLRTSGTYNEQFF. The chain couples TRBV29-1 to TRBJ2-1; 12 nucleotides match TRBD2. The CDR3 is 17 amino acids. Germline V gene lookup returns CDR1 SQVTM and CDR2 ANQGSEA. The V gene end was trimmed by 7 bases and the J gene end by 2 bases; junction bases not matched to a gene: 12.

V usage is TRBV7-8 and J usage is TRBJ2-7, with 8 bases fitting TRBD2. The CDR3 runs to 15 residues. Germline V CDR1 and CDR2: SGHVS, FQNEAQ. The trim removed 3 bases at V and 5 bases at J, leaving 9 bases unmatched. The CDR3 reads CASSLGTGGFHEQYF. The CDR3 DNA sequence: TGTGCCAGCAGCTTGGGAACGGGAGGGTTCCACGAGCAGTACTTC.

V gene TRBV6-1 combines with J gene TRBJ2-1, with D possibly being TRBD1 or TRBD2 (5 bases each). Germline values: CDR1 MNHNS, CDR2 SASEGT. V was cut by 7 bases and J by 0 bases, with 13 bases left in between. The CDR3 is 15 residues long. CDR3 loop: CASNFGTNSYNEQFF. The CDR3 nucleotides read TGTGCCAGCAACTTCGGGACCAACTCCTACAATGAGCAGTTCTTC.

This clonotype was seen a handful of times. The chain couples TRBV2 to TRBJ2-5; weak D call: TRBD2 (5 bases). Looked up from germline, CDR1 is SNHLY and CDR2 is FYNNEI. The CDR3 loop spans 14 amino acids. V gave up 3 bases and J gave up 4 bases, with 12 bases separating them. CDR3 sequence: CASSDEGFGETQYF. The CDR3 DNA sequence: TGTGCCAGCAGTGATGAGGGATTTGGAGAGACCCAGTACTTC.

This clonotype was found a few times. The CDR3, as DNA: TGCAGTGCTACAGAACAGGGTCCCTCTTCAAGGAATGAGCAGTTCTTC. It translates to CSATEQGPSSRNEQFF. The rearrangement uses TRBV20-1 and TRBJ2-1, with D possibly being TRBD1 (6 bases). The germline CDR1 and CDR2 sequences are DFQATT and SNEGSKA (reference sequence). The ends were cut back, 4 bases at V and 7 bases at J, with 23 bases in the middle. CDR3 length equals 16 residues.

V and J are TRBV6-1 and TRBJ1-4; a possible D gene is TRBD1 (5 bases). There are 15 residues in the CDR3. V dropped 2 bases and J dropped 3 bases, with 10 bases sitting between them. Germline CDR1 and CDR2: MNHNS and SASEGT. CDR3 sequence: CASSEMGGPNEKLFF. CDR3 coding DNA: TGTGCCAGCAGTGAAATGGGGGGACCTAATGAAAAACTGTTTTTT.

In this sample, this clonotype turned up many times. The CDR3 nucleotides read TGTGCCAGCAGCTTTGGTCTACTAGTCACCGGGGAGCTGTTTTTT. Amino acids: CASSFGLLVTGELFF. The chain links TRBV12-3 or TRBV12-4 to TRBJ2-2, with D tentatively TRBD2 (5 bases). CDR3 length equals 15 residues. Deletions cut 6 bases from V and 4 bases from J, with 15 bases between.

This clonotype was counted ten times or more. J is TRBJ2-1 and V is TRBV4-1; the D gene is possibly TRBD1 (6 bases). With 0 bases removed from V and 3 bases from J, the gap between germline ends came to 15 bases. The CDR3 loop spans 17 amino acids. The germline V gene has CDR1 MGHRA and CDR2 YSYEKL. The CDR3 spells CASSQDTGISIYNEQFF. The CDR3 DNA sequence: TGCGCCAGCAGCCAAGACACAGGGATCTCAATCTACAATGAGCAGTTCTTC.

This clonotype occurred a few times. The chain carries TRBV19 and TRBJ1-6; D call uncertain. Germline CDR1 reads LNHDA; CDR2 reads SQIVND (reference sequence). Trimming left V 6 bases short and J 6 bases short, with 12 bases between. The CDR3 has 14 residues. The CDR3, as DNA: TGTGCCAGTAGGGAATCGACGGGTAATTCACCCCTCCACTTT. This gives the protein CASRESTGNSPLHF.

The chain joins TRBV4-1 to TRBJ1-5; TRBD1 matches at 9 bases. Germline assignment: CDR1 MGHRA and CDR2 YSYEKL. There are 16 residues in the CDR3. V was pared by 4 bases and J by 6 bases, with 10 bases of the junction left unmatched. In DNA, the CDR3 is TGCGCCAGCAGCCCCAGAGCGGGACAGGGAGGTCAGCCCCAGCATTTT. It yields the protein CASSPRAGQGGQPQHF.